The T cell receptor (beta chain) described here comes from a study of identical twins (TCRdb year 2016). Turning to the overall study: The study deep-sequenced TCR alpha and beta repertoires from monozygotic twins, unrelated adults of various ages and cord blood to test whether fetal clonotypes persist. Replicate twin experiments were performed at different times using different library preparation protocols to rule out contamination. The study at large found these results: Out-of-frame TCR alpha sequences shared between twins showed an excess of low generation-probability sequences compared with coincidental sharing between unrelated individuals. The excess sharing between twins in beta out-of-frame sequences was weaker because fewer shared sequences reduced the signal-to-noise ratio. Because the same donors could not be followed over many years, the conclusions relied on cross-sectional statistical analysis. Recombination models systematically underestimated out-of-frame TCR alpha sharing in monozygotic twins but agreed with sharing between unrelated individuals. Invariant T cells such as MAIT and iNKT could partly confound zero-insertion analyses, although diverse VJ usage argued against such confounding for most clonotypes. Abundant cord blood beta clonotypes had fewer insertions, young adult naive repertoires showed a similar but weaker trend, and memory repertoires showed no such trend.

Notes on this clonotype: The antigen this receptor binds is unknown. Nothing much larger sits one base from this clone, and base qualities are not available.

The library was produced with 5' RACE. Instrument used: Illumina HiSeq 2000. Template switching added a universal primer binding site, and the final cDNA carried a unique molecular identifier that allowed TCR cDNA molecules to be counted accurately. Specific primers in the conserved constant-segment region were used to synthesize first-strand cDNA for the TCR alpha and beta chains. To control for contamination, every cDNA library was double barcoded, receiving both a SMART-Mk sample barcode and Illumina barcodes. Two successive PCR steps introduced TruSeq adapter sequences along with Illumina sample barcodes. The TCR alpha and beta cDNA libraries were sequenced on the Illumina HiSeq platform using custom primers. On the study's bioinformatics: MiGEC processed the raw reads to extract unique molecular identifiers, while MiXCR was used to determine the CDR3 positions. Recombination models were inferred per individual with the repgenHMM and IGoR tools using an EM algorithm. The analysis of shared clonotypes was done with the tcR package in R, with sharing normalized by the product of cloneset sizes. To study raw recombination without the effects of thymic and clonal selection, out-of-frame nonproductive sequences were analyzed. The raw public reads went through TCRdb reprocessing: fastp at Q25, MiXCR clone calling, in-frame beta chains kept. For every CDR3 protein sequence, its rows merge into one entry that carries the most common genes and DNA. The V and J calls were determined by TCRdb, not by the authors. In this sample the table shows about 280,000 distinct CDR3 sequences, 8% to 9% of which occur a single time. The ten largest make up more than 2% of the sample.

Only healthy Caucasian donors were included. The twin cohort comprised three pairs of female monozygotic twins, all aged about 18 to 29 years. Using Miltenyi CD45RO+ enrichment and human naive T-cell isolation kits, memory (CD45RO+) and naive T cells were isolated from PBMC. V is trimmed back by 2 bases and J by 0 bases, and the junction contains 2 bases that no gene match accounts for. CDR1 and CDR2, per the germline V gene (reference sequence), are SGHNT and YYREEE. The CDR3 goes from the cysteine to the phenylalanine over 17 residues. Of all the DNA, just the CDR3 is kept, 51 bases in frame from base 1. This sample also appeared in a second study, on yellow fever vaccine responses in identical twins. Looking at the second paper: According to the authors, the vaccine-induced T cell response in identical twins seemed to be partly convergent and partly specific to each individual. Focusing on identical twins, the study followed the T cell clones that responded to the vaccine, and did so with precision.

The receptor chain draws on TRBV5-4 and TRBJ2-3, with TRBD2 matching 14 junction bases. The sequence was obtained from a young woman in good health. Sequencing was done on a sample of memory (CD45RO+) T cells sorted from blood. The sample's cell subset or site, from its label and the paper: CD45RO+ enriched T cells. The CDR3 sequence is CASSFRTSGGSTDTQYF. The DNA reads as follows: TGTGCCAGCAGCTTTCGGACTAGCGGGGGGAGCACAGATACGCAGTATTTT. This CDR3, with the reference TRBV5-4 and TRBJ2-3 proteins standing in past its ends, gives the full variable domain ETGVTQSPTHLIKTRGQQVTLRCSSQSGHNTVSWYQQALGQGPQFIFQYYREEENGRGNFPPRFSGLQFPNYSSELNVNALELDDSALYLCASSFRTSGGSTDTQYFGPGTRLTVL.